Each of the 29 T cell receptor beta chains below was sequenced from the same sample in a study of blood T cell repertoires in COVID-19. Sequencing was performed with immunoSEQ multiplex PCR; in TCRdb, only in-frame clones are kept and a portion is missing. The table shows around 100,000 clones, with around 89% occurring only once. The sequenced material came from peripheral blood. Receptors were obtained from a man aged 45 to 65 with COVID-19, enrolled during active disease.

The CDR3 loop reads CASSRTSGDSYEQYF. The DNA of the CDR3 is TGCGCCAGCAGCAGGACTAGCGGGGACTCCTACGAGCAGTACTTC. V usage is TRBV5-1 and J usage is TRBJ2-7; 12 bases align to TRBD2. Germline V gene data show CDR1 as SGHRS and CDR2 as YFSETQ. Germline trimming cut 4 bases from V and 0 bases from J; bases unmatched to any gene: 2. The CDR3 has 15 amino acids.

The J gene is TRBJ1-6, the V gene TRBV18, with D perhaps matching TRBD1 (6 bases). CDR1 is KGHSH and CDR2 is LQKENI in the germline V gene. CDR3 size: 15 residues. The V end was cut by 3 bases, the J end by 8 bases, with 14 bases between. Here the CDR3 reads CASSPSADSYSPLHF. The CDR3, as DNA: TGTGCCAGCTCACCGTCTGCGGACAGCTATTCACCCCTCCACTTT.

This sequence joins TRBV6-4 and TRBJ2-1, with TRBD2 matching over 11 bases. CDR3 length: 15 amino acids. V lost 5 bases to trimming and J lost 9 bases; unmatched junction nucleotides: 9. Germline CDR1 is MRHNA and CDR2 is SNTAGT. The CDR3 reads CASSILAGESGEQFF. CDR3 DNA: TGTGCCAGCAGTATACTAGCGGGGGAGTCGGGTGAGCAGTTCTTC.

The CDR3 reads CASSFTGAGNTIYF. CDR3 DNA sequence: TGTGCCAGCAGCTTCACAGGGGCTGGAAACACCATATATTTT. This chain connects TRBV7-8 to TRBJ1-3, with 7 bases aligning to TRBD1. With V trimmed by 3 bases and J by 2 bases, 1 base remained unmatched. The CDR3 spans 14 residues. The V gene's germline CDR1 is SGHVS and CDR2 FQNEAQ.

The rearrangement links TRBV30 to TRBJ1-5; 7 nucleotides align to TRBD1. J was trimmed by 3 bases and V by 3 bases; bases with no gene match: 8. Per the germline V gene, CDR1 is GTSNPN and CDR2 is SVGIG (reference sequence). The CDR3 runs to 15 residues. CDR3 coding DNA: TGTGCCTGGAGCGGAGGGACAGCACCCAATCAGCCCCAGCATTTT. Its protein product is CAWSGGTAPNQPQHF.

This rearrangement joins TRBV28 to TRBJ1-2; D not certain. The CDR3 spans 14 residues. The ends were cut back, 6 bases at V and 4 bases at J, with 15 bases in the middle. Per germline, CDR1 MDHEN and CDR2 SYDVKM. CDR3 sequence (DNA): TGTGCCAGCAGCTACCGGGATATACTCTATGGCTACACCTTC. This sequence encodes CASSYRDILYGYTF.

The chain has TRBV6-5 and TRBJ2-3; D is perhaps TRBD2 (5 bases). The CDR3 has 14 amino acids. Germline CDR1 reads MNHEY; CDR2 reads SVGAGI. The ends were cut back, 4 bases at V and 2 bases at J, with 10 bases in the middle. DNA of the CDR3: TGTGCCAGCAGTTCGGGGATGTCCACAGATACGCAGTATTTT. This gives the protein CASSSGMSTDTQYF.

The V and J genes are TRBV2 and TRBJ2-7, with 9 positions matching TRBD2. From germline, CDR1 is SNHLY and CDR2 FYNNEI. This CDR3 is built from 14 residues. V trimming: 7 bases; J trimming: 2 bases; junction bases outside the gene matches: 6. CDR3 DNA: TGTGCCAGCAAAGCTAGCGGGGTCACCTACGAGCAGTACTTC. This encodes CASKASGVTYEQYF.

The chain carries TRBV2 and TRBJ2-1; 8 nucleotides line up with TRBD1. The CDR3 is 16 residues long. V was pared by 8 bases and J by 2 bases, with 11 bases of the junction left unmatched. Germline CDR1 reads SNHLY; CDR2 reads FYNNEI. The CDR3 DNA follows: TGTGCCAGCTCCAAGCGGTTGGACAGGGCCTACAATGAGCAGTTCTTC. Protein sequence: CASSKRLDRAYNEQFF.

CDR3 sequence (DNA): TGTGCCAGTAGTAGTGGAGGAGGTCACACAGATACGCAGTATTTT. As protein: CASSSGGGHTDTQYF. The chain couples TRBV19 to TRBJ2-3, with a weak D call TRBD2 (5 bases). CDR3 size: 15 residues. Germline assignment: CDR1 LNHDA and CDR2 SQIVND (reference sequence). The V end was cut by 4 bases, the J end by 2 bases, with 13 bases between.

The rearrangement joins TRBV11-3 to TRBJ2-2; 16 bases map to TRBD2. The CDR3 is made up of 18 amino acids. Germline-derived CDR1 and CDR2 are SGHNT and YENEEA. Trimming took 6 bases from V and 0 from J; bases not matched to a gene: 4. The CDR3 DNA sequence: TGTGCCAGCAGGCAGGGACTAGCGGGGGGGCCGAACACCGGGGAGCTGTTTTTT. This translates into CASRQGLAGGPNTGELFF.

This sequence joins TRBV7-2 and TRBJ1-3; TRBD1 is a possible D gene (6 bases). Looked up from germline, CDR1 is SGHTA and CDR2 is FQGNSA. This CDR3 region has 14 residues. The V end was cut by 2 bases, the J end by 8 bases, with 13 bases between. The CDR3 loop is CASSLSLWTDTIYF. CDR3 nucleotides: TGTGCCAGCAGCTTAAGTCTGTGGACAGACACCATATATTTT.

The chain uses TRBV5-5 and TRBJ1-1; D is unresolved. The V end lost 2 bases, the J end lost 7 bases, and 12 bases lay between the germline ends. The CDR3 extends over 13 amino acids. Germline values: CDR1 SGHKS, CDR2 YYEKEE (reference sequence). The CDR3 nucleotides are TGTGCCAGCAGCTTAACCTCGCAGTTTGAAGCTTTCTTT. Residues: CASSLTSQFEAFF.

The V call is TRBV5-4, the J call TRBJ1-6; tentative D call: TRBD1 (5 bases). The CDR3 has 16 residues. From germline, CDR1 is SGHNT and CDR2 YYREEE (reference sequence). The ends were cut back, 1 base at V and 4 bases at J, with 12 bases in the middle. The CDR3 region is CASSLQGLQYNSPLHF. Written as DNA, the CDR3 is TGTGCCAGCAGCTTGCAGGGCCTTCAATATAATTCACCCCTCCACTTT.

The rearrangement joins TRBV2 to TRBJ1-5; TRBD1 agrees at 10 bases. The CDR3 has 16 residues. V dropped 6 bases and J dropped 2; count of bases not matched to a gene: 7. CDR1 SNHLY and CDR2 FYNNEI come from the germline V gene. CDR3 DNA: TGTGCCAGCAGGACCCGGACAGGGGGTGGCAATCAGCCCCAGCATTTT. This codes for CASRTRTGGGNQPQHF.

The rearrangement joins TRBV5-6 to TRBJ1-2; maybe TRBD1 (5 bases). Trimming left V 5 bases short and J 4 bases short, with 24 bases between. The germline V gene has CDR1 SGHDT and CDR2 YYEEEE. The CDR3 consists of 17 residues. CDR3 bases: TGTGCCAGCAGTTTCCCCCAGCCTCGGGCAAGGGGCTATGGCTACACCTTC. The encoded protein is CASSFPQPRARGYGYTF.

The chain couples TRBV5-4 to TRBJ2-7; TRBD2 matches at 8 bases. CDR1 SGHNT and CDR2 YYREEE come from the germline V gene (reference sequence). This CDR3 is 15 amino acids long. After removal of 0 bases from V and 5 bases from J, the junction contained 7 bases not matched to a gene. Written as DNA, the CDR3 is TGTGCCAGCAGCTTGGCCGGGGGGGTCTACAACGAGCAGTACTTC. Residues: CASSLAGGVYNEQYF.

The rearrangement uses TRBV5-5 and TRBJ2-2, with D possibly matching TRBD2 (5 bases). CDR3 size: 15 residues. Germline V gene lookup returns CDR1 SGHKS and CDR2 YYEKEE (reference sequence). V shed 0 bases and J shed 1 base, with 7 bases lying between them. The CDR3 coding sequence is TGTGCCAGCAGCTTGGTGGGGAGGAACACCGGGGAGCTGTTTTTT. It codes for CASSLVGRNTGELFF.

The V call is TRBV4-3, the J call TRBJ2-5, with D hard to call. Looked up from germline, CDR1 is LGHNA and CDR2 is YSLEER. The CDR3 is 15 residues long. The V end lost 4 bases, the J end lost 2 bases, and 14 bases lay between the germline ends. This chain's CDR3 is CASSPEFTQQETQYF. CDR3 nucleotide sequence: TGCGCCAGCAGCCCGGAGTTCACTCAACAAGAGACCCAGTACTTC.

This sequence joins TRBV11-2 and TRBJ2-5, with unresolved D. Trimming cost V 4 bases and J 4 bases, with 16 bases left between them. Germline values: CDR1 SGHAT, CDR2 FQNNGV. The CDR3 has 15 amino acids. The CDR3 DNA is TGTGCCAGCAGCTCCCGAGATAGCTACTTAGAGACCCAGTACTTC. Encoded protein: CASSSRDSYLETQYF.

CDR3 nucleotide sequence: TGTGCCAGCAAAAACCCGGGGGATTACAACGAGCAGTACTTC. This translates into CASKNPGDYNEQYF. The chain employs TRBV27 and TRBJ2-7; tentatively, D is TRBD2 (6 bases). The CDR3 spans 14 residues. CDR1 and CDR2 from the germline V gene are MNHEY and SMNVEV (reference sequence). V lost 7 bases and J lost 5, with 18 bases in between.

The chain carries TRBV10-3 and TRBJ2-3; no clear D. The germline gives CDR1 ENHRY, CDR2 SYGVKD. The CDR3 runs to 13 residues. Trimming took off 10 bases at V and 4 bases at J, with 15 bases between the two ends. The CDR3 is CATAKIVADTQYF. The DNA of the CDR3 is TGTGCCACCGCAAAGATAGTGGCAGATACGCAGTATTTT.

The chain is built from TRBV2 and TRBJ1-5; 7 nucleotides agree with TRBD1. V shed 6 bases, J shed 4 bases, and the junction held 6 bases outside the gene matches. Germline CDR1 is SNHLY and CDR2 is FYNNEI. CDR3 length: 14 amino acids. CDR3 in amino acids: CASRPGTVNQPQHF. CDR3 nucleotide sequence: TGTGCCAGCAGACCTGGGACAGTAAATCAGCCCCAGCATTTT.

V gene TRBV7-3 combines with J gene TRBJ1-2, with TRBD1 identical over 10 bases. Germline CDR1 reads SGHTA; CDR2 reads FQGTGA. The CDR3 spans 13 residues. Germline trimming cut 5 bases from V and 7 bases from J; bases unmatched to any gene: 4. The CDR3 reads CASSEDRGSGYTF. The DNA of the CDR3 is TGTGCCAGCAGCGAGGACAGGGGGTCTGGCTACACCTTC.

The table lists this clone with a count of one. V is TRBV4-2 and J is TRBJ1-1, with 10 bases identical to TRBD1. The CDR3 sequence is 17 residues long. Germline V gene sequence: CDR1 LGHNA, CDR2 YNFKEQ. V shed 0 bases and J 5 bases; nucleotides not matched to a gene: 9. The CDR3 region is CASSQDVAGQGGTEAFF. DNA of the CDR3: TGTGCCAGCAGCCAAGATGTAGCCGGACAGGGGGGTACTGAAGCTTTCTTT.

The chain is built from TRBV9 and TRBJ1-1; 10 nucleotides line up with TRBD1. V shed 0 bases and J 4 bases; nucleotides not matched to a gene: 9. Germline lookup yields CDR1 SGDLS and CDR2 YYNGEE. CDR3 length: 17 amino acids. The CDR3 loop is CASSVEGTGDWATEAFF. The CDR3 DNA is TGTGCCAGCAGCGTAGAGGGGACAGGGGACTGGGCCACTGAAGCTTTCTTT.

The chain employs TRBV11-1 and TRBJ2-2; no clear D. Trimming cost V 2 bases and J 2 bases, with 12 bases left between them. Germline lookup yields CDR1 SGHAT and CDR2 FQDESV (reference sequence). The CDR3 is 16 residues long. CDR3 region: CASSLMSGRNTGELFF. DNA for the CDR3: TGTGCCAGCAGCTTAATGTCTGGCCGAAACACCGGGGAGCTGTTTTTT.

The chain joins TRBV7-8 to TRBJ2-5, with D possibly matching TRBD2 (6 bases). The length of the CDR3 is 14 residues. The germline gives CDR1 SGHVS, CDR2 FQNEAQ. Trimming removed 4 bases at V and 0 bases at J, with 9 bases between. In DNA form, the CDR3 reads TGTGCCAGCAGCTCCCGGGACTACCAAGAGACCCAGTACTTC. Protein product: CASSSRDYQETQYF.

This clone has only one observation. CDR3 nucleotides: TGTGCCAGCAGCAAAGCCGAGCTTAATGAGCAGTTCTTC. Protein: CASSKAELNEQFF. The chain couples TRBV7-2 to TRBJ2-1; no clear D gene. Trimming pared 5 bases from V and 7 bases from J, leaving 12 bases between. Germline CDR1 reads SGHTA; CDR2 reads FQGNSA. The CDR3 consists of 13 residues.